The clone carrying this T cell receptor (beta chain) occurred many times. The junction departs from the called germline gene at one end, perhaps through a read error. The use of genomic DNA as template underpinned the TCR beta VDJ and CDR3 profiling. In TCRdb, the reads were re-called with MiXCR into one record per CDR3 protein. In the table there are around 68,000 distinct CDR3 sequences, around half of which are singletons. Looked up from germline, CDR1 is SEHNR and CDR2 is FQNEAQ (reference sequence). CDR3 length equals 15 residues. These data are taken from a study of CD8+CD57+ T cells in acquired aplastic anemia. In the study overall: In CD4+ cells, healthy donors produced an average of approximately 11 million reads.

The sequenced sample consisted of sorted CD4+, CD8+, or CD8+CD57+ T cells (not recorded which) from PBMCs. The V and J genes are TRBV7-9 and TRBJ2-5; 10 nucleotides align to TRBD2. This sequence was found in a human donor in good health, serving as a control. In DNA, the CDR3 is TGTGCCAGCAGCCTAGCGGGGGCGTACCAAGAGACCCAGTACTTC. The encoded protein is CASSLAGAYQETQYF.